The entry below describes one T cell receptor (beta chain). What it binds is not known. This sample is part of a study of T cells after yellow fever vaccination. Study-level points and caveats: A secondary response was less intense yet reached its peak sooner, at day 5 versus 15.

V shed 2 bases and J shed 2 bases, with 10 bases lying between them. CDR1 is SGHNT, CDR2 YYREEE, per germline (reference sequence). There are 15 residues in the CDR3. In TCRdb, the 5' RACE reads were re-called with MiXCR into one record per CDR3 protein. The table records under 400,000 distinct CDR3 sequences, around 12% of them present only once. The sample here was CD4+ T cells sorted from PBMCs, taken 15 days after the yellow fever booster vaccination. The receptor was derived from a man between 18 and 29 years old who received the YFV17D yellow fever vaccine. The chain links TRBV5-4 to TRBJ1-4; D gene uncertain. The CDR3 region is CASSFWEETNEKLFF. The DNA for the CDR3 is TGTGCCAGCAGCTTCTGGGAGGAGACTAATGAAAAACTGTTTTTT.